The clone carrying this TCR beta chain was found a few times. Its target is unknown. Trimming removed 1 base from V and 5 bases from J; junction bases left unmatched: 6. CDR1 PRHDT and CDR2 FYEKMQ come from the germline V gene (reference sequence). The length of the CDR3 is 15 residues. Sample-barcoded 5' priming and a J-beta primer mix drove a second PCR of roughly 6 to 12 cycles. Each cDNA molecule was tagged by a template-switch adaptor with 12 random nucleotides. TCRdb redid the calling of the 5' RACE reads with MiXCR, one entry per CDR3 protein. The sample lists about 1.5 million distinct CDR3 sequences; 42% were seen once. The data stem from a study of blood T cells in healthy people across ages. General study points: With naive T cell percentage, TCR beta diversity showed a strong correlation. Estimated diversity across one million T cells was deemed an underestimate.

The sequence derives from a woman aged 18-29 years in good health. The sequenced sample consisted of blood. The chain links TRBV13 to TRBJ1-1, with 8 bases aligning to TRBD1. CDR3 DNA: TGTGCCAGCAGCTTAGCGGCAGGGGGCGAAACTGAAGCTTTCTTT. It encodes CASSLAAGGETEAFF.